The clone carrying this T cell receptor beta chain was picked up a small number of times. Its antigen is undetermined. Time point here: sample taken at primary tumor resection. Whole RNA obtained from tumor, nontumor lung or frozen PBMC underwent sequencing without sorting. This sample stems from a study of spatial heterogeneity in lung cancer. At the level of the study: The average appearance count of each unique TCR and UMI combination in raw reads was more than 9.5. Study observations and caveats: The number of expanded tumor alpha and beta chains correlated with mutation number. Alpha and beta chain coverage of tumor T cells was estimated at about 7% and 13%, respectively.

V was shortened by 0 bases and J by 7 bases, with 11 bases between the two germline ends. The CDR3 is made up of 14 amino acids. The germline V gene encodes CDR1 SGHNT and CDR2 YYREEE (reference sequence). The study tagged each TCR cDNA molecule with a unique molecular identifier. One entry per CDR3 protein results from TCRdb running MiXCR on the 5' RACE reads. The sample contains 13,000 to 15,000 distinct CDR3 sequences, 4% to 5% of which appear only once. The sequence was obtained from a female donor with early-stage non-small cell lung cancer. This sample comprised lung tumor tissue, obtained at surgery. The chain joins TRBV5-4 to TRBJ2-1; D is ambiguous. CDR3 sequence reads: CASSLVLDLNEQFF. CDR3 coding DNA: TGTGCCAGCAGCTTGGTACTGGATCTGAATGAGCAGTTCTTC. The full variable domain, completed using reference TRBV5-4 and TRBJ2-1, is ETGVTQSPTHLIKTRGQQVTLRCSSQSGHNTVSWYQQALGQGPQFIFQYYREEENGRGNFPPRFSGLQFPNYSSELNVNALELDDSALYLCASSLVLDLNEQFFGPGTRLTVL.